There are a few counts of the clone carrying this T cell receptor beta chain. Its specificity is unknown. Other DNA sequences in the sample encode the same CDR3. This CDR3 region has 16 residues. V shed 0 bases and J 0 bases; nucleotides not matched to a gene: 1. CDR1 and CDR2 (germline): MNHNY, SVGAGI (reference sequence). Treatment here: around 19 received Ad26.COV2.S at low or high dose, single or two shots; several received placebo; per-sample allocation not given. Collection of the samples took place on day 63 after the first injection of vaccine or placebo. Vaccine was an Ad26 vector expressing Wuhan-strain SARS-CoV-2 spike. The sample belongs to a study of Ad26.COV2.S vaccination and SARS-CoV-2 variants. Study-level information: Ad26.COV2.S given intramuscularly, once or twice 56 days apart.

Using immunoSEQ multiplex PCR, the repertoire was profiled, and TCRdb retains in-frame clones only, with some absent. The data hold around 500,000 clones, with about 89% observed a single time. Study-level results: People who got the vaccine had more spike-specific TCR breadth than people who got placebo. Quantification of TCR breadth and depth may have yielded underestimates of total T cell responses.

The sequence was obtained from a person between 18 and 59 years old who received the Ad26.COV2.S COVID-19 vaccine or a placebo. The chain is built from TRBV6-6 and TRBJ2-7, with 11 bases fitting TRBD2. Here the sequenced sample was peripheral blood, taken in a trial of Ad26.COV2.S vaccine versus placebo. The CDR3 loop reads CASSYSGTSGSYEQYF. Here the CDR3 DNA reads TGTGCCAGCAGTTACTCCGGGACTAGCGGCTCCTACGAGCAGTACTTC.